Presented here are 4 T cell receptor beta chains from one specimen sequenced in a study of beta chain features in type 1 diabetes (dated by TCRdb to the late 2010s). Study-wide findings and limitations: A moderate but significant shortening of TCRB CDR3 length was observed in type 1 diabetes patients in all four CD4+ subsets.

Their cognate antigens are unknown. Libraries were built with the immunoSEQ multiplex PCR assay. All of the isolated RNA was reverse transcribed with the High Capacity cDNA Reverse Transcription Kit, so expressed TCRB transcripts were sequenced. TCRdb holds this immuneACCESS table with in-frame rearrangements only. Some clones are missing; in checked studies, unresolved V genes explain under half, and the rest has no known cause. Across this sample there are 400,000 or so clones, with over 10% seen only once. Around 0.0099% of the sample comes from the top ten. The specimen was naive CD4+ T cells from blood. The cell subset or site tag for this specimen amounts to: true naive CD4+ T cells. These receptors were obtained from a woman aged 18-29 years with type 1 diabetes.

This clone was seen a few times. V gene TRBV5-1 combines with J gene TRBJ2-1; 8 bases fit TRBD2. CDR1 and CDR2 (germline): SGHRS, YFSETQ. Unmatched junction bases numbered 10, after V lost 7 bases and J lost 4 bases. This CDR3 has 15 residues. The CDR3 sequence: CASFRRGGFYNEQFF. The CDR3, as DNA: TGCGCCAGCTTCCGACGGGGGGGTTTTTACAATGAGCAGTTCTTC.

This clone turned up a few times. This sequence joins TRBV7-2 and TRBJ2-5; maybe TRBD1 (6 bases). Germline V lookup: CDR1 SGHTA, CDR2 FQGNSA. With 4 bases removed from V and 5 bases from J, the gap between germline ends came to 14 bases. This CDR3 spans 14 amino acids. DNA for the CDR3: TGTGCCAGCAGCTCCTACAGGGAACGCGAGACCCAGTACTTC. Translation: CASSSYRERETQYF.

The chain joins TRBV5-1 to TRBJ2-1, with 7 nucleotides matching TRBD1. CDR1 is SGHRS and CDR2 is YFSETQ in the germline V gene. The V gene end was trimmed by 4 bases and the J gene end by 6 bases; junction bases not matched to a gene: 7. This CDR3 has 14 amino acids. The CDR3 protein is CASSRLTGPNEQFF. In DNA form, the CDR3 reads TGCGCCAGCAGCCGGCTGACAGGGCCCAATGAGCAGTTCTTC.

The V gene is TRBV7-8, the J gene TRBJ2-1; D perhaps matches TRBD2 (5 bases). The V gene lost 2 bases and the J gene lost 8 bases, with 13 bases spanning the gap. CDR3 length equals 14 residues. CDR1 is SGHVS and CDR2 is FQNEAQ in the germline V gene. The CDR3 sequence is CASSLSGSSHEQFF. The CDR3 DNA reads TGTGCCAGCAGCTTAAGCGGATCCAGCCATGAGCAGTTCTTC.